The following is a TCR beta chain sequence with its context. This record belongs to a study of CD8 T cells in Susac syndrome. The authors reverse transcribed roughly 0.5 to 1 ug RNA with random hexamers. MiXCR was run by TCRdb on the immunoSEQ multiplex PCR reads, yielding one entry per CDR3 protein. The data show some 110,000 distinct CDR3 sequences, 85% to 95% seen once. The CDR3 totals 12 residues. CDR1 SQVTM and CDR2 ANQGSEA come from the germline V gene. V lost 7 bases to trimming and J lost 1 base, with 10 bases between them. This TCR came from a human donor with Susac syndrome. The rearrangement uses TRBV29-1 and TRBJ1-1; TRBD1 is a possible D gene (5 bases). Sequenced sample: CD8+ T cells from PBMCs. The CDR3 DNA sequence: TGCAGCGACTCGACAGAGAACACTGAAGCTTTCTTT. This encodes CSDSTENTEAFF.